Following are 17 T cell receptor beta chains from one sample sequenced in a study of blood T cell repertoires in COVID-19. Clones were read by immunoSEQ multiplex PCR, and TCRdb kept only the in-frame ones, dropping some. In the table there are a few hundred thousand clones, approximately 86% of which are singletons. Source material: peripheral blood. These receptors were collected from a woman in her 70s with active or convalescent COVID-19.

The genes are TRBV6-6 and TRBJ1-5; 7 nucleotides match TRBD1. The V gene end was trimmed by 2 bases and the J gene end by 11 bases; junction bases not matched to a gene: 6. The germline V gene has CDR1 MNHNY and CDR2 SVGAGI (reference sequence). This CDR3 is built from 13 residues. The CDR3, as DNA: TGTGCCAGCAGTTACATCGGAGGACAGGCCCAGCATTTT. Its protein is CASSYIGGQAQHF.

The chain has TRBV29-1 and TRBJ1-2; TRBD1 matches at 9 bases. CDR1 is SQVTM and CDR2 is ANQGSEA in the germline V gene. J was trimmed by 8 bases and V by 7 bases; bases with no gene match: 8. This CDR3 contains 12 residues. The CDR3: CSAWDRVTGYTF. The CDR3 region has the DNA TGCAGCGCCTGGGACAGGGTCACGGGCTACACCTTC.

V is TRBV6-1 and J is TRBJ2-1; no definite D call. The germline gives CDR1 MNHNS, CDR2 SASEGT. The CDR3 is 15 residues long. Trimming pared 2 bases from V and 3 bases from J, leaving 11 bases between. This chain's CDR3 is CASSERGRFYNEQFF. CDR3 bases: TGTGCCAGCAGTGAAAGAGGTCGTTTCTACAATGAGCAGTTCTTC.

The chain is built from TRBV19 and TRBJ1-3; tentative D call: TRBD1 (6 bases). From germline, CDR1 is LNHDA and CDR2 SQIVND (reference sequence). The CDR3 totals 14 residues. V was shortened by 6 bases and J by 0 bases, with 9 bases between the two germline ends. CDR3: CASSDRYSGNTIYF. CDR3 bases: TGTGCCAGTAGCGACAGGTACTCTGGAAACACCATATATTTT. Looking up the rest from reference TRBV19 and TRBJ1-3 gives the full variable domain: DGGITQSPKYLFRKEGQNVTLSCEQNLNHDAMYWYRQDPGQGLRLIYYSQIVNDFQKGDIAEGYSVSREKKESFPLTVTSAQKNPTAFYLCASSDRYSGNTIYFGEGSWLTVV.

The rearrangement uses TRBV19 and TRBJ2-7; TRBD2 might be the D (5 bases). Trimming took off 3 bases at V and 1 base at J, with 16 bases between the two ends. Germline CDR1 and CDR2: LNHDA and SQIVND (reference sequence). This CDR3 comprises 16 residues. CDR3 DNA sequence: TGTGCCAGTAGTATCCGTTCCGGGATTATATCCTACGAGCAGTACTTC. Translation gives CASSIRSGIISYEQYF.

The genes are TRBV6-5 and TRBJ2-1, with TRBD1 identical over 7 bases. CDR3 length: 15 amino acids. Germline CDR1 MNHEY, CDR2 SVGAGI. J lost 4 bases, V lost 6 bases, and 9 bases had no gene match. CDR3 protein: CASRPGQAFYNEQFF. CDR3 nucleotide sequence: TGTGCCAGCAGACCCGGACAGGCCTTTTACAATGAGCAGTTCTTC.

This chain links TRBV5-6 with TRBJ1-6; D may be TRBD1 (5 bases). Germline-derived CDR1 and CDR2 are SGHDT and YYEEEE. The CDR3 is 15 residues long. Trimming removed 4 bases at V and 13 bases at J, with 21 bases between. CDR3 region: CASSDEKWGGYPLHF. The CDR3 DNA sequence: TGTGCCAGCAGCGACGAAAAGTGGGGGGGTTACCCCCTCCACTTT. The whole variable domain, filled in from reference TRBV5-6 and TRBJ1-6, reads DAGVTQSPTHLIKTRGQQVTLRCSPKSGHDTVSWYQQALGQGPQFIFQYYEEEERQRGNFPDRFSGHQFPNYSSELNVNALLLGDSALYLCASSDEKWGGYPLHFGNGTRLTVT.

The CDR3, as DNA: TGTGCCAGCAAACGGGGGTTCGGACCTTACGAGCAGTACTTC. Translated: CASKRGFGPYEQYF. The V and J genes are TRBV6-5 and TRBJ2-7, with D tentatively TRBD2 (6 bases). Germline V gene data show CDR1 as MNHEY and CDR2 as SVGAGI. The CDR3 length is 14 residues. The V gene lost 7 bases and the J gene lost 4 bases, with 17 bases spanning the gap.

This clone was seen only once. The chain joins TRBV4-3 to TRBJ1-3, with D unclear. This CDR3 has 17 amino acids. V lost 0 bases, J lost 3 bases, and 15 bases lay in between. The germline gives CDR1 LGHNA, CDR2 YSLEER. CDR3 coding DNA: TGCGCCAGCAGCCAAGAACCGGGGAGCTACATTGGAAACACCATATATTTT. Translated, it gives CASSQEPGSYIGNTIYF.

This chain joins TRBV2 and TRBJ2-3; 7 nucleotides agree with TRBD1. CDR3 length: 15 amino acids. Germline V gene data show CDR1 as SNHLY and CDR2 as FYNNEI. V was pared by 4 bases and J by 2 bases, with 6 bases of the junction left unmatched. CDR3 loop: CASSAADRLTDTQYF. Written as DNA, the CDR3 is TGTGCCAGCAGTGCAGCGGACAGGCTCACAGATACGCAGTATTTT.

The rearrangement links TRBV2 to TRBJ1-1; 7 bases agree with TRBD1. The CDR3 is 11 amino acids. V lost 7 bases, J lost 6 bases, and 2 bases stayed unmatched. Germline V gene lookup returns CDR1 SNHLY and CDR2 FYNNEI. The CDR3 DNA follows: TGTGCCAGCAATCAGGGGGCTGAAGCTTTCTTT. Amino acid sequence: CASNQGAEAFF.

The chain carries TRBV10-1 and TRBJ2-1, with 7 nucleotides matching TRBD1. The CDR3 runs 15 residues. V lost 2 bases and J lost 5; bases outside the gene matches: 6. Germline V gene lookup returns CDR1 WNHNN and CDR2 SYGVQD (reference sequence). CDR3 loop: CASSEPGQNNNEQFF. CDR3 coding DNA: TGCGCCAGCAGTGAGCCGGGACAGAACAACAATGAGCAGTTCTTC.

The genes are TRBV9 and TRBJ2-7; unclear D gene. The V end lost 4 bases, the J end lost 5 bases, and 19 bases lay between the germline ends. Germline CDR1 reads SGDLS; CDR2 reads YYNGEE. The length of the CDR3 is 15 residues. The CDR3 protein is CASSPLLGSADEQYF. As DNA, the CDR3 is TGTGCCAGCAGCCCTCTATTAGGTTCGGCGGACGAGCAGTACTTC. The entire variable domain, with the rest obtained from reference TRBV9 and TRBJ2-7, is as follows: DSGVTQTPKHLITATGQRVTLRCSPRSGDLSVYWYQQSLDQGLQFLIQYYNGEERAKGNILERFSAQQFPDLHSELNLSSLELGDSALYFCASSPLLGSADEQYFGPGTRLTVT.

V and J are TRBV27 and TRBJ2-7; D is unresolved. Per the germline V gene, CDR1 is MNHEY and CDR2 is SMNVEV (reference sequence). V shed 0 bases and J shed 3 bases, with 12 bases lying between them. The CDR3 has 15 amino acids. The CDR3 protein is CASSLSVALGYEQYF. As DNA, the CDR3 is TGTGCCAGCAGTTTATCGGTAGCTTTGGGCTACGAGCAGTACTTC.

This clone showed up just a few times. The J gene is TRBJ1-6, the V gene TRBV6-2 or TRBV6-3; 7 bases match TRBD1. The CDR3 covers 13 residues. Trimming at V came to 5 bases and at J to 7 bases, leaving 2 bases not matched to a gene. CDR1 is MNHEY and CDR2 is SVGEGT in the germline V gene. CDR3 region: CASSQGQNSPLHF. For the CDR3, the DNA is TGTGCCAGCAGTCAGGGACAGAATTCACCCCTCCACTTT.

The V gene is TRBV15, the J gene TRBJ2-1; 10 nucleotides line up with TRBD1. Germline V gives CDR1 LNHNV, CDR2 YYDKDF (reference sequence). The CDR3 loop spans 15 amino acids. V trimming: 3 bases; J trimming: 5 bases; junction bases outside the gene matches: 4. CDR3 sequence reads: CATSRIGQGDNEQFF. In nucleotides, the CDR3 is TGTGCCACCAGCAGGATCGGACAGGGGGACAATGAGCAGTTCTTC.

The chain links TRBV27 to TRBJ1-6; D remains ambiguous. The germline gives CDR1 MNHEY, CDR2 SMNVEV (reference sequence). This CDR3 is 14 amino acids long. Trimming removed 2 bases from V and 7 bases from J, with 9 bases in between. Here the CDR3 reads CASSLREGNSPLHF. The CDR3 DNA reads TGTGCCAGCAGTTTACGGGAAGGGAATTCACCCCTCCACTTT.